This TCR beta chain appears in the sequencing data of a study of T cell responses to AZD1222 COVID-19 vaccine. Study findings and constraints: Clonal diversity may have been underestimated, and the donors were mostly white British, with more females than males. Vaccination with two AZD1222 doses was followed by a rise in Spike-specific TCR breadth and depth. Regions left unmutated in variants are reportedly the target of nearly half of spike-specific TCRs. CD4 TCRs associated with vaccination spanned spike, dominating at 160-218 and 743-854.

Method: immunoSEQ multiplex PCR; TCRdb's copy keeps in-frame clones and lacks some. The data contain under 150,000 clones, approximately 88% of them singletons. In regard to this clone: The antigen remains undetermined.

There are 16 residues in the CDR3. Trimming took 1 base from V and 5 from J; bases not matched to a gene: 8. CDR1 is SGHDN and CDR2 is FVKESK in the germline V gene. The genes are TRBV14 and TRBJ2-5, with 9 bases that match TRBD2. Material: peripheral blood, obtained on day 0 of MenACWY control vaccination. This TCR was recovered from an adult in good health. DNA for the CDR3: TGTGCCAGCAGCCAAGGCAGGGCGGGAGGGTACGAGACCCAGTACTTC. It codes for CASSQGRAGGYETQYF.